This T cell receptor beta chain came from a study of T-cell reconstitution after alpha-beta-depleted transplantation in children. Study conclusions and caveats: Expanded clones from the graft, numbering several hundred, reportedly supplied alpha-beta T cells about two months after transplant.

Unique molecular identifiers were built into the TCRbeta library. Each CDR3 protein is one row after TCRdb ran MiXCR on the PCR reads. Altogether 700,000 to 950,000 distinct CDR3 sequences are present, about 15% being singletons, with the ten largest covering 5%. Worth noting for this clonotype: Its matching antigen is unknown.

CDR3 length equals 16 residues. Trimming stripped 2 bases from V and 5 bases from J, with 19 bases between. Germline CDR1 is SGHRS and CDR2 is YFSETQ. The sequence was collected from a male patient younger than 18 who had a stem cell transplant for acute lymphoblastic leukemia, so the T cells may come from the graft donor. Sequenced here: PBMCs, mostly from graft donor cells, sampled 360 days after TCRalphabeta/CD19-depleted stem cell transplant. V is TRBV5-1 and J is TRBJ1-1; the D gene is possibly TRBD1 (5 bases). The CDR3 region is CASSFSQGGGETEAFF. CDR3 sequence (DNA): TGCGCCAGCAGCTTTTCCCAGGGAGGAGGGGAAACTGAAGCTTTCTTT.